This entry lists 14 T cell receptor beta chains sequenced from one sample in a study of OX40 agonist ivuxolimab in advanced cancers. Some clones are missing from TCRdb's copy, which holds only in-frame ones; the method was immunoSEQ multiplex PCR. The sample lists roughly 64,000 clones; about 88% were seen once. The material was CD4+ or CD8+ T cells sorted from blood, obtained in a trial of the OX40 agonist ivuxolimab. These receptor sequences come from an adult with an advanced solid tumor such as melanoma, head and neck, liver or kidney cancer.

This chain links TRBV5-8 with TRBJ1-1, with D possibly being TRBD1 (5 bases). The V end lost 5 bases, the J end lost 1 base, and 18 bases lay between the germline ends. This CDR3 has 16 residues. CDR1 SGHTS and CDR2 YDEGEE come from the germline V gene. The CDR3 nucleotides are TGTGCCAGCAGGCATCCGACCCGGGGGACGAACACTGAAGCTTTCTTT. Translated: CASRHPTRGTNTEAFF.

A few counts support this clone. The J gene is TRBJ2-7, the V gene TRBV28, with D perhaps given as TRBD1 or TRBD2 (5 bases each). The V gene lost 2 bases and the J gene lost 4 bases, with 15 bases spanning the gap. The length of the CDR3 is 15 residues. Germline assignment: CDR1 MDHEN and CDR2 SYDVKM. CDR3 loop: CASSLGRGTRYEQYF. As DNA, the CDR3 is TGTGCCAGCAGTTTAGGGAGAGGGACGAGGTACGAGCAGTACTTC. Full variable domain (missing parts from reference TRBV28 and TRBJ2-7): DVKVTQSSRYLVKRTGEKVFLECVQDMDHENMFWYRQDPGLGLRLIYFSYDVKMKEKGDIPEGYSVSREKKERFSLILESASTNQTSMYLCASSLGRGTRYEQYFGPGTRLTVT.

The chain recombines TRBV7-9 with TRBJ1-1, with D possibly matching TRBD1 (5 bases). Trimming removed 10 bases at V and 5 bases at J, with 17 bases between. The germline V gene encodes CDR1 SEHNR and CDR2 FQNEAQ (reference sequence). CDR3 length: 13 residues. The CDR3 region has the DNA TGTGCCACCCAAGGGGACGGTGTGACTGAAGCTTTCTTT. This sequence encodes CATQGDGVTEAFF.

This CDR3 reads CAISENRLLPYEQYF. In nucleotides, the CDR3 is TGTGCCATCAGTGAGAACAGACTTCTTCCCTACGAGCAGTACTTC. The genes are TRBV10-3 and TRBJ2-7; D call uncertain. Germline V gene sequence: CDR1 ENHRY, CDR2 SYGVKD. The V gene lost 2 bases and the J gene lost 2 bases, with 13 bases spanning the gap. The CDR3 spans 15 residues.

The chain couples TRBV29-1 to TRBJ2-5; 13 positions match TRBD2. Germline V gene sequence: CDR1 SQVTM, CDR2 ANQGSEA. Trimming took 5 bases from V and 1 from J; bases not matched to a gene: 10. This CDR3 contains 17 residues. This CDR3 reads CSVLFHGTSGTQETQYF. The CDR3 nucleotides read TGCAGCGTTCTGTTTCACGGGACTAGCGGGACCCAAGAGACCCAGTACTTC. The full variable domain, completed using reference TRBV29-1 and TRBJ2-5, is SAVISQKPSRDICQRGTSLTIQCQVDSQVTMMFWYRQQPGQSLTLIATANQGSEATYESGFVIDKFPISRPNLTFSTLTVSNMSPEDSSIYLCSVLFHGTSGTQETQYFGPGTRLLVL.

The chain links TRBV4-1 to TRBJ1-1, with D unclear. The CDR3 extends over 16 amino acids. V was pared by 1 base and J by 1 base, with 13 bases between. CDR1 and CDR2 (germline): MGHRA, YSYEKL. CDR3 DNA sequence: TGCGCCAGCAGCCAAGCTTTTACAGTCAGGAACACTGAAGCTTTCTTT. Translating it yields CASSQAFTVRNTEAFF.

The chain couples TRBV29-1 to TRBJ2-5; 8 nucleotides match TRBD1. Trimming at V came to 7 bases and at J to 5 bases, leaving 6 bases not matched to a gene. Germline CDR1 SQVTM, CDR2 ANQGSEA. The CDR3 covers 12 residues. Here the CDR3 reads CSAQGQAETQYF. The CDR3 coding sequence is TGCAGCGCCCAGGGACAGGCTGAGACCCAGTACTTC.

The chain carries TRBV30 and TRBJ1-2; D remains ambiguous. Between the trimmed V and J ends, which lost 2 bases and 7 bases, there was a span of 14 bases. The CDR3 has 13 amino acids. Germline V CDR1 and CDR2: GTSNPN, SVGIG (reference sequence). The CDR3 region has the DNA TGTGCCTGGAGTCCGATGTTAGCTGGTGGCTACACCTTC. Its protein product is CAWSPMLAGGYTF.

The CDR3, as DNA: TGTGCCAGCAGCAAATACCTACTCGATCGGGCCCCCTCCTACGAGCAGTACTTC. Encoded protein: CASSKYLLDRAPSYEQYF. J is TRBJ2-7 and V is TRBV21-1. TRBV21-1 is a recognized pseudogene. The CDR3 spans 18 residues.

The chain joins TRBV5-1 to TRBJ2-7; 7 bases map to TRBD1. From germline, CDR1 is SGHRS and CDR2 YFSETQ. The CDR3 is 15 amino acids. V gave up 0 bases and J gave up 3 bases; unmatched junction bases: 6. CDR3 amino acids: CASSLVETGLYEQYF. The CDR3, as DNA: TGCGCCAGCAGCTTGGTGGAGACAGGGCTCTACGAGCAGTACTTC. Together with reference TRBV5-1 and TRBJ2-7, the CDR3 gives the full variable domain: KAGVTQTPRYLIKTRGQQVTLSCSPISGHRSVSWYQQTPGQGLQFLFEYFSETQRNKGNFPGRFSGRQFSNSRSEMNVSTLELGDSALYLCASSLVETGLYEQYFGPGTRLTVT.

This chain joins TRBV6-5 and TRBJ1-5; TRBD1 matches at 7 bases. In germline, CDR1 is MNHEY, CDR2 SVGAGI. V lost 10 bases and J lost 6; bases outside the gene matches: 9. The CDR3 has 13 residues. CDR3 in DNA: TGTGCCACTACAGGGGATAGGGCTCAGCCCCAGCATTTT. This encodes CATTGDRAQPQHF.

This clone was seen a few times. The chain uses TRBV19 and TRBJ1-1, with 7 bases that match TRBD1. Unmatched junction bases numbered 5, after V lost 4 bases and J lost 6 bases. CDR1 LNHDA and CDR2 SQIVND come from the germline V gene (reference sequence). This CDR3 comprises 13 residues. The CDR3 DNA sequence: TGTGCCAGTAGTAAACAGGGGACGCCTGAAGCTTTCTTT. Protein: CASSKQGTPEAFF.

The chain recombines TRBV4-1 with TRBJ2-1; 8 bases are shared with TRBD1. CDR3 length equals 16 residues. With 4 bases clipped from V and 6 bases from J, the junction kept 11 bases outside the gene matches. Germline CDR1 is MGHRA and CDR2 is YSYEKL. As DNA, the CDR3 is TGCGCCAGCAGCCTCGCCGGGACAGGTGCCCTCAATGAGCAGTTCTTC. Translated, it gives CASSLAGTGALNEQFF.

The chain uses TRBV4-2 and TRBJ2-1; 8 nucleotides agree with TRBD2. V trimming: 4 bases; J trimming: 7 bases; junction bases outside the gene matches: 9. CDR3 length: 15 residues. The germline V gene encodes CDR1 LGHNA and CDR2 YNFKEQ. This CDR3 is CASSPTAGAGNEQFF. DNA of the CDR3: TGTGCCAGCAGCCCTACAGCGGGAGCGGGGAATGAGCAGTTCTTC.